The 13 T cell receptor beta chains given below trace back to one sample, sequenced in a study of T cell responses to AZD1222 COVID-19 vaccine. Some clones are missing from TCRdb's copy, which holds only in-frame ones; the method was immunoSEQ multiplex PCR. This table holds about 120,000 clones, around 91% found once. The sequencing here drew on peripheral blood, taken on day 0 of MenACWY control vaccination. The receptor set was obtained from an adult in good health.

V gene TRBV14 combines with J gene TRBJ2-1; D remains unclear. Germline V gene data show CDR1 as SGHDN and CDR2 as FVKESK. The CDR3 length is 13 residues. With 4 bases removed from V and 4 bases from J, the gap between germline ends came to 8 bases. The CDR3 coding sequence is TGTGCCAGCAGCCTCGACCTTTACAATGAGCAGTTCTTC. This encodes CASSLDLYNEQFF.

This sequence joins TRBV11-2 and TRBJ2-1; 7 bases map to TRBD2. The CDR3 extends over 13 amino acids. The junction had 2 bases not matched to a gene; V was cut back by 4 bases and J by 5 bases. The germline gives CDR1 SGHAT, CDR2 FQNNGV. The DNA for the CDR3 is TGTGCCAGCAGCTGGGGACTAAACAATGAGCAGTTCTTC. Protein product: CASSWGLNNEQFF.

The chain uses TRBV5-6 and TRBJ1-2; D ambiguous. V shed 4 bases and J shed 0 bases, with 10 bases lying between them. CDR1 SGHDT and CDR2 YYEEEE come from the germline V gene. This CDR3 is built from 14 residues. The CDR3 DNA sequence: TGTGCCAGCAGCCTCCAATGGGCTAACTATGGCTACACCTTC. This gives the protein CASSLQWANYGYTF.

This clone rates as medium-sized (0.01 to 0.1%). J is TRBJ2-1 and V is TRBV5-1, with 8 bases matching TRBD2. Germline CDR1 SGHRS, CDR2 YFSETQ. The CDR3 is made up of 16 amino acids. V lost 1 base to trimming and J lost 10 bases; unmatched junction nucleotides: 13. The CDR3 DNA reads TGCGCCAGCAGCTTGTCGACTAGCGCTGCTCTGGTGGAGCAGTTCTTC. It codes for CASSLSTSAALVEQFF.

The gene calls are TRBV6-2 or TRBV6-3 and TRBJ2-1; 7 bases are shared with TRBD1. J gave up 0 bases and V 5 bases, and 19 bases lay outside the gene matches. The V gene's germline CDR1 is MNHEY and CDR2 SVGEGT. This CDR3 is built from 20 residues. For the CDR3, the DNA is TGTGCCAGCAGTGCCCCGACAGGGATTGGAGAAACCAGCTCCTACAATGAGCAGTTCTTC. Translation: CASSAPTGIGETSSYNEQFF.

J is TRBJ2-5 and V is TRBV11-2; 9 nucleotides align to TRBD1. V dropped 4 bases and J dropped 5; count of bases not matched to a gene: 2. Germline CDR1 and CDR2: SGHAT and FQNNGV. The CDR3 is 13 residues long. The CDR3 spells CASSWDRVETQYF. CDR3 coding DNA: TGTGCCAGCAGCTGGGACAGGGTTGAGACCCAGTACTTC.

This clone is a singleton in its sample. The chain employs TRBV11-3 and TRBJ2-3; D ambiguous. The CDR3 loop spans 13 amino acids. Germline lookup yields CDR1 SGHNT and CDR2 YENEEA. The ends were cut back, 1 base at V and 6 bases at J, with 8 bases in the middle. CDR3 nucleotide sequence: TGTGCCAGCAGCTTAGTTTCAGTGGATACGCAGTATTTT. Its protein is CASSLVSVDTQYF.

This chain connects TRBV7-2 to TRBJ1-5; a weak D match, TRBD1 (5 bases). V lost 2 bases, J lost 0 bases, and 5 bases lay in between. The CDR3 loop spans 14 amino acids. Per germline, CDR1 SGHTA and CDR2 FQGNSA. The CDR3 nucleotides are TGTGCCAGCAGCTTAAGGGGTAGCAATCAGCCCCAGCATTTT. Protein sequence: CASSLRGSNQPQHF.

The J gene is TRBJ2-4, the V gene TRBV9; 11 bases are shared with TRBD1. V shed 0 bases, J shed 4 bases, and the junction held 12 bases outside the gene matches. The CDR3 loop spans 19 amino acids. From germline, CDR1 is SGDLS and CDR2 YYNGEE. DNA of the CDR3: TGTGCCAGCAGCGTAGAAGGACAGGGGGCGCAAGGTGCAAAAAACATTCAGTACTTC. This gives the protein CASSVEGQGAQGAKNIQYF.

This sequence joins TRBV7-9 and TRBJ1-1; no clear D. This CDR3 is 12 amino acids long. Per germline, CDR1 SEHNR and CDR2 FQNEAQ (reference sequence). The V gene lost 1 base and the J gene lost 5 bases, with 5 bases spanning the gap. CDR3 loop: CASSLGVTEAFF. CDR3 in DNA: TGTGCCAGCAGCTTAGGGGTTACTGAAGCTTTCTTT.

J is TRBJ2-7 and V is TRBV2; 10 bases line up with TRBD1. After removal of 5 bases from V and 4 bases from J, the junction contained 8 bases not matched to a gene. CDR1 and CDR2 from the germline V gene are SNHLY and FYNNEI. There are 15 residues in the CDR3. The CDR3 nucleotides are TGTGCCAGCAGTCGGGCCGGGACAGGGGTGTACGAGCAGTACTTC. This sequence encodes CASSRAGTGVYEQYF.

Remarks on this clone: Other nucleotide sequences in the sample specify the same CDR3. The gene calls are TRBV7-9 and TRBJ1-1; D not certain. V was shortened by 5 bases and J by 1 base, with 8 bases between the two germline ends. This CDR3 comprises 13 residues. CDR1 SEHNR and CDR2 FQNEAQ come from the germline V gene (reference sequence). The CDR3: CASSPTENTEAFF. The CDR3 DNA sequence: TGTGCCAGCAGCCCGACTGAGAACACTGAAGCTTTCTTT. The whole variable domain, remainder taken from reference TRBV7-9 and TRBJ1-1, is DTGVSQNPRHKITKRGQNVTFRCDPISEHNRLYWYRQTLGQGPEFLTYFQNEAQLEKSRLLSDRFSAERPKGSFSTLEIQRTEQGDSAMYLCASSPTENTEAFFGQGTRLTVV.

V and J are TRBV3-1 (or the pseudogene TRBV3-2) and TRBJ2-3, with 7 bases identical to TRBD2. The germline CDR1 and CDR2 sequences are LGHDT and YNNKEL (reference sequence). Trimming cost V 2 bases and J 6 bases; bases outside gene matches: 17. The CDR3 spans 18 residues. The CDR3 nucleotides are TGTGCCAGCAGCCAACTTCAAAAAACTAGCGTCCGAGCGGATACGCAGTATTTT. Residues: CASSQLQKTSVRADTQYF.